Presented here are 23 T cell receptor beta chains from one specimen sequenced in a study of blood T cell repertoires in COVID-19. Method: immunoSEQ multiplex PCR; TCRdb's copy keeps in-frame clones and lacks some. The repertoire holds 410,000 or so clones, with approximately 90% as singletons. Specimen: peripheral blood. Source of these receptors: a woman in her 30s with active or convalescent COVID-19.

The chain is built from TRBV25-1 and TRBJ2-7; a weak D match, TRBD2 (6 bases). The CDR3 totals 15 residues. CDR1 MGHDK and CDR2 SYGVNS come from the germline V gene. V lost 8 bases to trimming and J lost 3 bases, with 20 bases between them. This chain's CDR3 is CASGYSILEGYEQYF. CDR3 in DNA: TGTGCCAGCGGGTATAGCATTCTGGAGGGCTACGAGCAGTACTTC.

The chain is built from TRBV3-1 (or the pseudogene TRBV3-2) and TRBJ2-2; 11 bases align to TRBD2. J was trimmed by 0 bases and V by 1 base; bases with no gene match: 7. Germline lookup yields CDR1 LGHDT and CDR2 YNNKEL (reference sequence). This CDR3 contains 19 residues. The CDR3 DNA is TGTGCCAGCAGCCAAGCGCTTTTGACTAGCGGGGCGAACACCGGGGAGCTGTTTTTT. Its protein is CASSQALLTSGANTGELFF.

This clone was detected only a few times. The chain combines TRBV18 with TRBJ2-7, with 9 bases that match TRBD2. The J segment lost 4 bases and the V segment lost 0 bases, leaving 4 bases of the junction unmatched. The germline gives CDR1 KGHSH, CDR2 LQKENI. The CDR3 contains 15 residues. As DNA, the CDR3 is TGTGCCAGCTCACCACCGGTAACTAGCGGGTACGAGCAGTACTTC. Encoded protein: CASSPPVTSGYEQYF.

The J gene is TRBJ2-1, the V gene TRBV4-2, with 8 bases that match TRBD2. This CDR3 is 17 amino acids long. Trimming at V came to 1 base and at J to 1 base, leaving 6 bases not matched to a gene. Germline assignment: CDR1 LGHNA and CDR2 YNFKEQ. CDR3 sequence: CASSQVPGLESYNEQFF. The DNA of the CDR3 is TGTGCCAGCAGCCAAGTTCCGGGACTAGAGTCCTACAATGAGCAGTTCTTC.

The rearrangement links TRBV6-2 or TRBV6-3 to TRBJ2-2, with TRBD1 matching over 9 bases. Germline V gene data show CDR1 as MNHEY and CDR2 as SVGEGT. After removal of 2 bases from V and 5 bases from J, the junction contained 9 bases not matched to a gene. The CDR3 runs 17 residues. The CDR3, as DNA: TGTGCCAGCAGTTACCTTCTGGACAGGGGAAGTACCGGGGAGCTGTTTTTT. Translating gives CASSYLLDRGSTGELFF.

The rearrangement joins TRBV10-3 to TRBJ2-1; TRBD2 agrees at 10 bases. The V and J ends lost 7 bases and 8 bases, in that order; junction bases with no gene match: 17. Germline V lookup: CDR1 ENHRY, CDR2 SYGVKD. CDR3 length: 17 amino acids. Here the CDR3 reads CAINSPFTSGNGDEQFF. The CDR3 region has the DNA TGTGCCATCAACTCCCCCTTTACTAGCGGGAACGGCGATGAGCAGTTCTTC.

This rearrangement joins TRBV15 to TRBJ2-7, with a tentative D call TRBD1 (5 bases). Germline-derived CDR1 and CDR2 are LNHNV and YYDKDF (reference sequence). V was shortened by 0 bases and J by 3 bases, with 12 bases between the two germline ends. The CDR3 extends over 15 amino acids. CDR3 bases: TGTGCCACCAGCAGAGATCTGGGGCCAAACTACGAGCAGTACTTC. It is translated as CATSRDLGPNYEQYF. The variable domain in full, completed from reference TRBV15 and TRBJ2-7, reads DAMVIQNPRYQVTQFGKPVTLSCSQTLNHNVMYWYQQKSSQAPKLLFHYYDKDFNNEADTPDNFQSRRPNTSFCFLDIRSPGLGDTAMYLCATSRDLGPNYEQYFGPGTRLTVT.

About this clone itself: Other nucleotide sequences from this sample produce the same CDR3. The DNA of the CDR3 is TGCAGCGTTGTCCTTGACAGGGTGGAGCAGTTCTTC. Translation gives CSVVLDRVEQFF. V usage is TRBV29-1 and J usage is TRBJ2-1, with 7 bases matching TRBD1. J was trimmed by 10 bases and V by 4 bases; bases with no gene match: 7. The CDR3 length is 12 residues. Looked up from germline, CDR1 is SQVTM and CDR2 is ANQGSEA.

The chain carries TRBV20-1 and TRBJ1-2, with TRBD1 matching 7 bases. The J segment lost 7 bases and the V segment lost 6 bases, leaving 5 bases of the junction unmatched. The CDR3 contains 11 residues. From germline, CDR1 is DFQATT and CDR2 SNEGSKA (reference sequence). In DNA form, the CDR3 reads TGCAGTGCCCGACAGGGTGCTGGCTACACCTTC. Protein product: CSARQGAGYTF.

This chain joins TRBV5-1 and TRBJ1-1; unclear D gene. Germline values: CDR1 SGHRS, CDR2 YFSETQ. V was trimmed by 5 bases and J by 5 bases, leaving 22 bases between them. This CDR3 has 16 amino acids. The CDR3, as DNA: TGCGCCAGCAGTCCCGATGAAAATCGAGGAAGGACTGAAGCTTTCTTT. Protein sequence: CASSPDENRGRTEAFF.

The V gene is TRBV2, the J gene TRBJ1-2; no definite D call. V was cut by 2 bases and J by 2 bases, with 9 bases left in between. The CDR3 totals 14 residues. Germline V CDR1 and CDR2: SNHLY, FYNNEI. This chain's CDR3 is CASSEPLLNYGYTF. CDR3 DNA: TGTGCCAGCAGTGAACCACTGCTGAACTATGGCTACACCTTC.

This chain connects TRBV6-6 to TRBJ1-2, with D possibly being TRBD1 (5 bases). CDR3 length: 13 amino acids. Trimming removed 7 bases at V and 5 bases at J, with 14 bases between. Germline values: CDR1 MNHNY, CDR2 SVGAGI (reference sequence). The CDR3 DNA follows: TGTGCCAGCACCCCTAGGCCAGGGTATGGCTACACCTTC. It codes for CASTPRPGYGYTF.

The chain carries TRBV10-3 and TRBJ2-4; D unresolved. This CDR3 region has 16 residues. CDR1 and CDR2 from the germline V gene are ENHRY and SYGVKD. The ends were cut back, 3 bases at V and 5 bases at J, with 17 bases in the middle. Here the CDR3 DNA reads TGTGCCATCAGTGACCCCCAAGGAGTTGGCGAAAACATTCAGTACTTC. It translates to CAISDPQGVGENIQYF.

This clone was seen just once. The V gene is TRBV5-1, the J gene TRBJ2-5; TRBD1 matches 7 bases. This CDR3 comprises 15 residues. V dropped 6 bases and J dropped 5; count of bases not matched to a gene: 13. Germline lookup yields CDR1 SGHRS and CDR2 YFSETQ. The CDR3 bases are TGCGCCAGCACCTCTACAGGGGCATGGCAGGAGACCCAGTACTTC. Translation: CASTSTGAWQETQYF.

CDR3 residues: CASSLGDRENEKLFF. The CDR3 nucleotides are TGTGCCAGCAGCTTGGGGGACAGGGAGAATGAAAAACTGTTTTTT. This chain uses TRBV5-4 with TRBJ1-4; 9 nucleotides match TRBD1. The CDR3 extends over 15 amino acids. V lost 0 bases and J lost 5; bases outside the gene matches: 2. Per germline, CDR1 SGHNT and CDR2 YYREEE (reference sequence). The full variable domain, with the rest looked up from reference TRBV5-4 and TRBJ1-4, is ETGVTQSPTHLIKTRGQQVTLRCSSQSGHNTVSWYQQALGQGPQFIFQYYREEENGRGNFPPRFSGLQFPNYSSELNVNALELDDSALYLCASSLGDRENEKLFFGSGTQLSVL.

This clone was counted a few times. V usage is TRBV10-1 and J usage is TRBJ2-3, with 7 bases identical to TRBD1. V shed 7 bases, J shed 2 bases, and the junction held 6 bases outside the gene matches. Germline CDR1 is WNHNN and CDR2 is SYGVQD (reference sequence). This CDR3 has 14 residues. The CDR3 loop reads CASNRDSITDTQYF. The CDR3 DNA reads TGCGCCAGCAACCGGGACAGCATCACAGATACGCAGTATTTT.

The genes are TRBV5-6 and TRBJ2-2, with TRBD1 matching 10 bases. The trim removed 1 base at V and 6 bases at J, leaving 3 bases unmatched. Germline V gene data show CDR1 as SGHDT and CDR2 as YYEEEE. The length of the CDR3 is 15 residues. This CDR3 reads CASSLRQGAPGELFF. CDR3 nucleotides: TGTGCCAGCAGCTTGAGACAGGGGGCGCCCGGGGAGCTGTTTTTT. The variable domain in full, completed from reference TRBV5-6 and TRBJ2-2, reads DAGVTQSPTHLIKTRGQQVTLRCSPKSGHDTVSWYQQALGQGPQFIFQYYEEEERQRGNFPDRFSGHQFPNYSSELNVNALLLGDSALYLCASSLRQGAPGELFFGEGSRLTVL.

The chain recombines TRBV19 with TRBJ2-5, with D possibly being TRBD2 (6 bases). Germline V CDR1 and CDR2: LNHDA, SQIVND (reference sequence). Trimming shortened V by 2 bases and J by 5 bases, and 9 bases separated the two germline ends. This CDR3 region has 13 residues. The CDR3 bases are TGTGCCAGTAGTATAATCAGCGGGGAGACCCAGTACTTC. Protein sequence: CASSIISGETQYF.

As to this clone: At the DNA level, this CDR3 is encoded by other sequences in the same sample as well. The chain carries TRBV18 and TRBJ1-1, with unresolved D. V gave up 6 bases and J gave up 0 bases, with 8 bases separating them. Germline assignment: CDR1 KGHSH and CDR2 LQKENI. This CDR3 has 13 amino acids. The CDR3 nucleotides read TGTGCCAGCTCCCGAACAGTGAACACTGAAGCTTTCTTT. The encoded protein is CASSRTVNTEAFF.

The chain combines TRBV10-3 with TRBJ2-1, with 8 positions matching TRBD1. Germline values: CDR1 ENHRY, CDR2 SYGVKD. The CDR3 sequence is 15 residues long. Trimming cost V 6 bases and J 8 bases; bases outside gene matches: 12. Written as DNA, the CDR3 is TGTGCCATCAGCGCCGACAGGGGTCCTTCGGATGAGCAGTTCTTC. This sequence encodes CAISADRGPSDEQFF.

The chain recombines TRBV6-9 with TRBJ1-2; 7 bases agree with TRBD1. The CDR3 is 15 residues long. Germline V gene data show CDR1 as MNHGY and CDR2 as SVAAGI. Trimming at V came to 2 bases and at J to 5 bases, leaving 8 bases not matched to a gene. The CDR3 here is CASSYSQGVGYGYTF. Here the CDR3 DNA reads TGTGCCAGCAGTTATAGTCAGGGGGTAGGTTATGGCTACACCTTC.

This rearrangement joins TRBV18 to TRBJ1-6, with 7 bases fitting TRBD1. V shed 6 bases and J 4 bases; nucleotides not matched to a gene: 3. Germline assignment: CDR1 KGHSH and CDR2 LQKENI. CDR3 size: 14 residues. CDR3 bases: TGTGCCAGCTCTCGGGACAGATATAATTCACCCCTCCACTTT. Its protein is CASSRDRYNSPLHF.

The chain links TRBV19 to TRBJ2-2; 12 bases agree with TRBD1. CDR1 and CDR2 (germline): LNHDA, SQIVND (reference sequence). The CDR3 spans 16 residues. V was pared by 4 bases and J by 7 bases, with 7 bases of the junction left unmatched. CDR3 loop: CASSTEGTGGFGELFF. The CDR3 DNA sequence: TGTGCCAGTAGTACAGAAGGGACAGGGGGCTTCGGGGAGCTGTTTTTT.